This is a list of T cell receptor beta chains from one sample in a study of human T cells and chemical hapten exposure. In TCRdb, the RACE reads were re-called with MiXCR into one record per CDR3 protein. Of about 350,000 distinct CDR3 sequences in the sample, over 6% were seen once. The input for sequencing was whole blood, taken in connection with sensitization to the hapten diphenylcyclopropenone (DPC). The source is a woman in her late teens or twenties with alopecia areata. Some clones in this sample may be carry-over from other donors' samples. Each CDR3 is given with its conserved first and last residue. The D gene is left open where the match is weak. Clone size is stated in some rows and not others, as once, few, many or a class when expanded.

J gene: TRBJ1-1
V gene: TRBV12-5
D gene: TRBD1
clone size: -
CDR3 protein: CASGYRGQGDTEAFF
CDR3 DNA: TGTGCTAGTGGTTATAGGGGACAGGGAGACACTGAAGCTTTCTTT

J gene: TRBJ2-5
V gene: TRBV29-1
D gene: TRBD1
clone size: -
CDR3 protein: CSVWLGQGKTQYF
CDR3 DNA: TGCAGCGTCTGGTTGGGACAGGGGAAGACCCAGTACTTC

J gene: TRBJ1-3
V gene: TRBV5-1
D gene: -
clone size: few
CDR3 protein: CASRRFGKDTIYF
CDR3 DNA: TGCGCCAGCCGGCGTTTTGGGAAAGACACCATATATTTT

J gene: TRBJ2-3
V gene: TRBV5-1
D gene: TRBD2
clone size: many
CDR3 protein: CASSPPLAGVADTQYF
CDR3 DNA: TGCGCCAGCAGCCCACCCCTAGCGGGGGTAGCAGATACGCAGTATTTT

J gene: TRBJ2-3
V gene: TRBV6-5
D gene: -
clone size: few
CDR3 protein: CASSPRGTGVDTQYF
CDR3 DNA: TGTGCCAGCAGCCCCAGGGGGACGGGGGTAGATACGCAGTATTTT

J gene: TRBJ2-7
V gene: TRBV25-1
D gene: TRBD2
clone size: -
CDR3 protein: CASSVPLAGGEQYF
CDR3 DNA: TGTGCCAGCAGTGTTCCCCTAGCGGGGGGCGAGCAGTACTTC

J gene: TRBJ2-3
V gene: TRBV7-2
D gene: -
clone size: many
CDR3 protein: CASSLVRADTQYF
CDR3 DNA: TGTGCCAGCAGCTTAGTTCGGGCAGATACGCAGTATTTT

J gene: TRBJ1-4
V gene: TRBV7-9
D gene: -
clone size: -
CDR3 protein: CASSSRNNEKLFF
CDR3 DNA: TGTGCCAGCAGCTCTCGGAATAATGAAAAACTGTTTTTT

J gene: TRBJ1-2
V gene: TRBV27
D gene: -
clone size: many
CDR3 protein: CASSLERGAGYTF
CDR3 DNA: TGTGCCAGCAGTTTAGAGCGGGGGGCTGGCTACACCTTC

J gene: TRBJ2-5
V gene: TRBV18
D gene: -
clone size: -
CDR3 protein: CASSASGEETQYF
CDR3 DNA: TGTGCCAGCTCGGCGTCGGGGGAAGAGACCCAGTACTTC

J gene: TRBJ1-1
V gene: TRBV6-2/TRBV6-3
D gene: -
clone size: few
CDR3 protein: CASSRGGFFEAFF
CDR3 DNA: TGTGCCTCCTCACGAGGGGGTTTCTTCGAAGCTTTCTTT

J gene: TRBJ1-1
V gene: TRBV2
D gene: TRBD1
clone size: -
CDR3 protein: CAKDRGVFGTEAFF
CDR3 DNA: TGTGCCAAGGACAGGGGGGTTTTCGGCACTGAAGCTTTCTTT

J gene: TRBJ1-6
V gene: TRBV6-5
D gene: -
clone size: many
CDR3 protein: CASSYSIGPRSSPLHF
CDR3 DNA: TGTGCCAGCAGTTACTCGATTGGTCCCCGGAGCTCACCCCTCCACTTT

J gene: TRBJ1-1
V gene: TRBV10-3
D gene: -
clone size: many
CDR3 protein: CAISESTWTEAFF
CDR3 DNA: TGTGCCATCAGTGAGTCGACGTGGACCGAAGCTTTCTTT

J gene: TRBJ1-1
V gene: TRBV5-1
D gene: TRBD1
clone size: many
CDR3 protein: CASSADRRGTEAFF
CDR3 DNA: TGCGCCAGCAGCGCGGACAGGAGAGGAACTGAAGCTTTCTTT

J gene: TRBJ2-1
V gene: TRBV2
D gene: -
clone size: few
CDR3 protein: CATEVSLNEQFF
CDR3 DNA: TGTGCCACCGAGGTTTCCCTGAATGAGCAGTTCTTC

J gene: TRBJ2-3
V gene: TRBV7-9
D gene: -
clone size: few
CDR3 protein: CASSLGDTYTDTQYF
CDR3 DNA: TGTGCCAGCAGCTTGGGGGACACTTACACAGATACGCAGTATTTT

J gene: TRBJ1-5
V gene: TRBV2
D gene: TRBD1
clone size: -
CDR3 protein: CASSRDRSRGNQPQHF
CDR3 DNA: TGTGCCAGCAGCCGGGACAGAAGTCGAGGAAATCAGCCCCAGCATTTT

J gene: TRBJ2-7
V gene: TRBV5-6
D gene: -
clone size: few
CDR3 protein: CASSLAGTQVSYEQYF
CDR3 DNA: TGTGCCAGCAGCTTGGCGGGCACCCAGGTCTCCTACGAGCAGTACTTC

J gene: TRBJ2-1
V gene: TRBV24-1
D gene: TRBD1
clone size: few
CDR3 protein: CATSGQGGANEQFF
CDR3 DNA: TGTGCCACCAGTGGACAGGGGGGTGCCAATGAGCAGTTCTTC

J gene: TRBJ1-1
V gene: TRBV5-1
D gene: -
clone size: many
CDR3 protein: CASSSRVAGSTEAFF
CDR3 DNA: TGCGCCAGCAGCTCTAGGGTCGCGGGGAGCACTGAAGCTTTCTTT

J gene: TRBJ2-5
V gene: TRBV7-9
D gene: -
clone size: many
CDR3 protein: CASSSRTVQETQYF
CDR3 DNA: TGTGCCAGCAGCTCGCGGACGGTTCAAGAGACCCAGTACTTC

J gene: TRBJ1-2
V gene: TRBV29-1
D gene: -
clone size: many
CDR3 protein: CSVSRLPSGGYTF
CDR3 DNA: TGCAGCGTCTCACGACTCCCCTCTGGGGGCTACACCTTC

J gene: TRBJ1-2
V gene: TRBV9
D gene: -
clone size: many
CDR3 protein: CASSKGDRYGYTF
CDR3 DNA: TGTGCCAGCTCGAAGGGGGATAGGTATGGCTACACCTTC

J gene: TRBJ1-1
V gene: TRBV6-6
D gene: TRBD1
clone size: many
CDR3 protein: CASIQTGTGTEAFF
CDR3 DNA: TGTGCCAGCATCCAGACCGGGACAGGGACTGAAGCTTTCTTT

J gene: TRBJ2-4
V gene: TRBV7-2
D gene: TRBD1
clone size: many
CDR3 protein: CASSLAPGGSKNIQYF
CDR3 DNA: TGTGCCAGCAGCTTAGCACCAGGGGGCTCCAAAAACATTCAGTACTTC

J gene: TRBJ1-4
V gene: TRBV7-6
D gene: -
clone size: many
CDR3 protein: CASSFARFEGKLFF
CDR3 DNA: TGTGCCAGCAGCTTTGCCCGGTTCGAGGGAAAACTGTTTTTT

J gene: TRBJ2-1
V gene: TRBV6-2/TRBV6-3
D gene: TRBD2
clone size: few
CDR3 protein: CASSVAGGQYNEQFF
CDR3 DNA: TGTGCCAGCAGCGTAGCGGGGGGACAATACAATGAGCAGTTCTTC

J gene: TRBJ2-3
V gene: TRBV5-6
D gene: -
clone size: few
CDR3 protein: CASSVGRGTDTQYF
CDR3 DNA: TGTGCCAGCAGCGTGGGTCGCGGCACAGATACGCAGTATTTT

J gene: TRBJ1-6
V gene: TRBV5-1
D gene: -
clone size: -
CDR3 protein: CASSLGRGVDQNSPLHF
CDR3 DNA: TGCGCCAGCAGCTTGGGCAGGGGAGTAGACCAAAATTCACCCCTCCACTTT

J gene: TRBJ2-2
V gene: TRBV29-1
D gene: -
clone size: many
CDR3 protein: CSARGGDSLTGELFF
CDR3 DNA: TGCAGCGCCAGAGGGGGGGACTCCCTCACCGGGGAGCTGTTTTTT

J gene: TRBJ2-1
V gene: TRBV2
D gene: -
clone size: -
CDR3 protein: CASSAQGNEQFF
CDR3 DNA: TGTGCCAGCAGCGCACAGGGCAATGAGCAGTTCTTC

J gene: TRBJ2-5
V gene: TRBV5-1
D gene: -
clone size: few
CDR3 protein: CASTPQPAPGETQYF
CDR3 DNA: TGCGCCAGCACCCCGCAGCCTGCCCCCGGGGAGACCCAGTACTTC

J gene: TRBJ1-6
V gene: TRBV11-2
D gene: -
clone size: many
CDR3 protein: CASSLDGAYSPLHF
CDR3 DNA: TGTGCCAGCAGCTTAGACGGGGCGTATTCACCCCTCCACTTT

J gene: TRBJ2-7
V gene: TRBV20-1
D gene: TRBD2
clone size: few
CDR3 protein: CSVLPGLAFHEQYF
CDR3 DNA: TGCAGTGTCCTGCCGGGACTAGCGTTCCACGAGCAGTACTTC

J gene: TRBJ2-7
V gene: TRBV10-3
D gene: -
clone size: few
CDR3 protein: CAISERLVYDEQYF
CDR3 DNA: TGTGCCATCAGTGAGCGACTAGTTTACGACGAGCAGTACTTC

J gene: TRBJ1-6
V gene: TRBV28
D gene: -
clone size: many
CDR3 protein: CASSLLVSGVFHF
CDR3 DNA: TGTGCCAGCAGTTTACTTGTTTCGGGTGTTTTCCACTTT

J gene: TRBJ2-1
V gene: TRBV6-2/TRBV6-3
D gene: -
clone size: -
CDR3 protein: CASSYSGGLDNEQFF
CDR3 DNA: TGTGCCAGCAGTTACAGTGGGGGCCTAGACAATGAGCAGTTCTTC

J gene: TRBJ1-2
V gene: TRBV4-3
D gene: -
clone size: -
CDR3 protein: CASSQDWGRPNYGYTF
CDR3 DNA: TGCGCCAGCAGCCAAGATTGGGGCAGGCCTAACTATGGCTACACCTTC

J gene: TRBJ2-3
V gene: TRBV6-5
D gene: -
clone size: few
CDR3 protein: CASSYSGGTQYF
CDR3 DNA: TGTGCCAGCAGTTACTCTGGCGGTACGCAGTATTTT

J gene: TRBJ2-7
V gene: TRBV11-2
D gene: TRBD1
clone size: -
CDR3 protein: CASSRSSTGGEQYF
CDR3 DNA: TGTGCCAGCAGTCGTAGTTCTACAGGGGGTGAGCAGTACTTC

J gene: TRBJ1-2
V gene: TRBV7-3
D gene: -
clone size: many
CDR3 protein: CASSLTVGGQADYGYTF
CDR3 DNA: TGTGCCAGCAGCTTAACAGTTGGAGGGCAAGCGGACTATGGCTACACCTTC

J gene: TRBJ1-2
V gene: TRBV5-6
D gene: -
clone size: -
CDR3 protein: CASSSTQNYGYTF
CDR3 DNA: TGTGCCAGCAGCTCCACACAGAACTATGGCTACACCTTC

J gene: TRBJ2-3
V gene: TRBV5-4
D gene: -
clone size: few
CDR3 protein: CASSLELLEDTQYF
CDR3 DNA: TGTGCCAGCAGCTTGGAGCTGTTGGAAGATACGCAGTATTTT

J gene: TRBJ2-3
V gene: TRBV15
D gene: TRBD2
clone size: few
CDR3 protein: CATSRVIGGGAYTQYF
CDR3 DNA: TGTGCCACCAGCAGAGTGATAGGCGGGGGGGCCTATACGCAGTATTTT

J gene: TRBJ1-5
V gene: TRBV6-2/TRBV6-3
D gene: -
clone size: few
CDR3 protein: CASRPAGSNQPQHF
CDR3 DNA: TGTGCCAGCAGGCCCGCCGGCAGCAATCAGCCCCAGCATTTT

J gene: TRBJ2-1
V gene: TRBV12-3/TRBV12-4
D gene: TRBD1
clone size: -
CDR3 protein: CASSSRGLQGGNEQFF
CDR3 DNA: TGTGCCAGCAGTTCTAGGGGCCTACAGGGGGGCAATGAGCAGTTCTTC

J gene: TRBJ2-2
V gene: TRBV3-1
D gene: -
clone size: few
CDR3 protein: CASSQETGELFF
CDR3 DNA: TGTGCCAGCAGCCAAGAGACCGGGGAGCTGTTTTTT

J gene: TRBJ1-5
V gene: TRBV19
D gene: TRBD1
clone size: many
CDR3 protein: CASTTDRGWDNQPQHF
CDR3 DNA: TGTGCCAGTACTACGGACAGGGGATGGGACAATCAGCCCCAGCATTTT

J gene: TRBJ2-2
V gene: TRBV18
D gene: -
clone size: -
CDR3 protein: CASSPGTSNTGELFF
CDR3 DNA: TGTGCCAGCTCACCGGGGACGTCGAACACCGGGGAGCTGTTTTTT

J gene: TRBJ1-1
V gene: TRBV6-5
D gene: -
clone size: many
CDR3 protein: CASTKLGDWEAFF
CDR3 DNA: TGTGCCAGCACTAAGCTAGGGGACTGGGAAGCTTTCTTT

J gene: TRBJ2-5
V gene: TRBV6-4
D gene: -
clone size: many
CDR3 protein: CASPRAAVETQYF
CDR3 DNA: TGTGCCAGCCCCAGGGCCGCCGTTGAGACCCAGTACTTC

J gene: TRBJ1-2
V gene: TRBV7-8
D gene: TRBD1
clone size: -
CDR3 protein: CASSLAPRQGNYGYTF
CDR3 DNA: TGTGCCAGCAGCTTAGCCCCTCGACAGGGAAACTATGGCTACACCTTC

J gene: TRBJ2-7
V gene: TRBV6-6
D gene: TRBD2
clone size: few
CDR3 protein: CASSWTSGGSDILYEQYF
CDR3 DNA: TGTGCCAGCAGTTGGACTAGCGGGGGGTCTGATATACTCTACGAGCAGTACTTC

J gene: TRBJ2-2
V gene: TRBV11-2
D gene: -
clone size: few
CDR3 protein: CASSFYRPNTGELFF
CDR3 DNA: TGTGCCAGCAGCTTCTATCGCCCGAACACCGGGGAGCTGTTTTTT